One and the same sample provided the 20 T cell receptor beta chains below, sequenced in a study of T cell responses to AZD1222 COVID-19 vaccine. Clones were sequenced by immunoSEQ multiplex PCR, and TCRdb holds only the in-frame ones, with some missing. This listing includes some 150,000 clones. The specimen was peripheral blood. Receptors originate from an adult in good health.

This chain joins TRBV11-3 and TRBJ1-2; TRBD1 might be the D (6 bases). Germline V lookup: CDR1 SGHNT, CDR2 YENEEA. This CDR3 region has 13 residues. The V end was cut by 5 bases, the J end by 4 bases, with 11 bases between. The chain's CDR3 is CASSLRGSYGYTF. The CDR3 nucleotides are TGTGCCAGCAGCCTCAGGGGAAGCTATGGCTACACCTTC.

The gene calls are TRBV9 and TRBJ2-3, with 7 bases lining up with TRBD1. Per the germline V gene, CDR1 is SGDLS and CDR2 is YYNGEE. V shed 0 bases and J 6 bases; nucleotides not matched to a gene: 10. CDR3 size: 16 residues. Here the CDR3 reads CASSVGQTGLEDTQYF. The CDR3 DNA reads TGTGCCAGCAGCGTAGGCCAGACAGGGCTCGAGGATACGCAGTATTTT.

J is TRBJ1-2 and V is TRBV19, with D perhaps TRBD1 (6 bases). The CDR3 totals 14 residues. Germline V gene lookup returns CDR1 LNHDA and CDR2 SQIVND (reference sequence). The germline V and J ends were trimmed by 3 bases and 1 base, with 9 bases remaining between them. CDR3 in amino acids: CASSMDSINYGYTF. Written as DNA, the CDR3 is TGTGCCAGTAGTATGGACAGCATTAACTATGGCTACACCTTC.

CDR3 bases: TGTGCCAGCAGTGACCAGAGGGCACCTGGAAACACCATATATTTT. This codes for CASSDQRAPGNTIYF. V and J are TRBV2 and TRBJ1-3; no reliable D call. The CDR3 is 15 residues long. The germline V and J ends were trimmed by 3 bases and 2 bases, with 11 bases remaining between them. The germline gives CDR1 SNHLY, CDR2 FYNNEI.

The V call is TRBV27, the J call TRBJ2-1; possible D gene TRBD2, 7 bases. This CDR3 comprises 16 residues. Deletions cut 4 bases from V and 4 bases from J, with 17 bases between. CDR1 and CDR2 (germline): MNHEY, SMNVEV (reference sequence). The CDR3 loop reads CASSSAKGGRYNEQFF. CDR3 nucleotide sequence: TGTGCCAGCAGTTCTGCCAAGGGGGGGCGGTACAATGAGCAGTTCTTC.

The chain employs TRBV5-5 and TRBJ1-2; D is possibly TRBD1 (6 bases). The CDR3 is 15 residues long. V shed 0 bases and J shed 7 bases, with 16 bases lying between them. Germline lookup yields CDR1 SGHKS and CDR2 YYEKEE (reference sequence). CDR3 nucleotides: TGTGCCAGCAGCTTGGAGAGGGGGGCGCCGGGTGGCTACACCTTC. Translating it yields CASSLERGAPGGYTF.

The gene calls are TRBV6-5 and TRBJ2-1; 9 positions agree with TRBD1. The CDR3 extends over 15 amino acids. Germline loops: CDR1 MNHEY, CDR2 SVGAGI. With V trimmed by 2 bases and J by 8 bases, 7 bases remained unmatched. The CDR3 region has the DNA TGTGCCAGCAGTTACGCCGGGACAGGGAGGCATGAGCAGTTCTTC. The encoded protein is CASSYAGTGRHEQFF.

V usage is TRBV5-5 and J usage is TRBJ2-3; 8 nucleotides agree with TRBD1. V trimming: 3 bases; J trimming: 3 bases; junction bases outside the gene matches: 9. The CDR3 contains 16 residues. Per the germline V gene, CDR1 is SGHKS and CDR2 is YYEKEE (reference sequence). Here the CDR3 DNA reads TGTGCCAGCAGCTCCACTCGACAGGGGCCTACAGATACGCAGTATTTT. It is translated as CASSSTRQGPTDTQYF.

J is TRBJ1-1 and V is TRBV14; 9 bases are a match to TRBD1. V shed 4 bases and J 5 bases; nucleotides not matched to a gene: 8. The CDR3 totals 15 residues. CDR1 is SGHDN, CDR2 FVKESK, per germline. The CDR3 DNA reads TGTGCCAGCAGCCTAACCCGGACAGGGGAGACTGAAGCTTTCTTT. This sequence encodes CASSLTRTGETEAFF.

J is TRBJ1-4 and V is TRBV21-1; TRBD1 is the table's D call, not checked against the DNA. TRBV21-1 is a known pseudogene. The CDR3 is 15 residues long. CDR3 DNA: TGTGCCAGCAACAGCGTACAGGGGGCGCGAGAAAAACTGTTTTTT. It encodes CASNSVQGAREKLFF.

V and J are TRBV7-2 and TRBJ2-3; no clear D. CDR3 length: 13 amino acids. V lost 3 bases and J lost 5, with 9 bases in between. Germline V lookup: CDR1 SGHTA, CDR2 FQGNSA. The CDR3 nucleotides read TGTGCCAGCAGCTTCGAACCCGGAGATACGCAGTATTTT. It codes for CASSFEPGDTQYF.

CDR3 in amino acids: CASSEAQAWEQYF. The CDR3 DNA reads TGTGCCAGCAGTGAAGCGCAGGCATGGGAGCAGTACTTC. The chain uses TRBV2 and TRBJ2-7; D unclear. Germline V CDR1 and CDR2: SNHLY, FYNNEI. V gave up 0 bases and J gave up 7 bases, with 10 bases separating them. This CDR3 has 13 residues.

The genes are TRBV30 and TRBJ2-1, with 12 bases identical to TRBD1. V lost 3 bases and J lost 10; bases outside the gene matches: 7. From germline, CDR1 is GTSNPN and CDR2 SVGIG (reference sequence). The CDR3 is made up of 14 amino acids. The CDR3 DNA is TGTGCCTGGAGCCCGGGACAGGGGGCCGGAGAGCAGTTCTTC. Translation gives CAWSPGQGAGEQFF.

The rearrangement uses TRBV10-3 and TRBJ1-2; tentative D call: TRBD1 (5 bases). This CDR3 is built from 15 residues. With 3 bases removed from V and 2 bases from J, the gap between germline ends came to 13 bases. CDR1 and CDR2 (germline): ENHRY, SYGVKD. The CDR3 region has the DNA TGTGCCATCAGTGACCCTCGGGACGTCAACTATGGCTACACCTTC. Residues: CAISDPRDVNYGYTF.

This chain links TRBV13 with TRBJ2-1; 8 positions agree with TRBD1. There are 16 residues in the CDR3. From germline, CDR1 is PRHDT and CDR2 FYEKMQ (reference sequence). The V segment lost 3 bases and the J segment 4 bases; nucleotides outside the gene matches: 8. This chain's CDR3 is CASSFATGAPYNEQFF. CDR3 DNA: TGTGCCAGCAGCTTTGCGACAGGGGCCCCGTACAATGAGCAGTTCTTC.

CDR3: CASSPQGDMGYTF. In nucleotides, the CDR3 is TGTGCCAGCAGTCCACAGGGAGATATGGGCTACACCTTC. The chain is built from TRBV28 and TRBJ1-2; perhaps TRBD1 as D (6 bases). V lost 5 bases and J lost 8, with 15 bases in between. The CDR3 extends over 13 amino acids. CDR1 and CDR2 from the germline V gene are MDHEN and SYDVKM.

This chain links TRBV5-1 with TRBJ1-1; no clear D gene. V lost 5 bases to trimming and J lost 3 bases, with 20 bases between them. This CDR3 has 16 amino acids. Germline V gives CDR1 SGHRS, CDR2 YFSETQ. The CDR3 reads CASRPLRAERDTEAFF. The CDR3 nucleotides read TGCGCCAGCAGGCCCCTAAGGGCGGAACGAGACACTGAAGCTTTCTTT.

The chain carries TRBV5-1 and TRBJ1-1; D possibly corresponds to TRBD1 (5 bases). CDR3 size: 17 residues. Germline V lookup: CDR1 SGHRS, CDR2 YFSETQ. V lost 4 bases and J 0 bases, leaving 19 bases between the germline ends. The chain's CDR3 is CASSPRDGTLMNTEAFF. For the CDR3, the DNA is TGCGCCAGCAGCCCAAGGGACGGCACACTCATGAACACTGAAGCTTTCTTT.

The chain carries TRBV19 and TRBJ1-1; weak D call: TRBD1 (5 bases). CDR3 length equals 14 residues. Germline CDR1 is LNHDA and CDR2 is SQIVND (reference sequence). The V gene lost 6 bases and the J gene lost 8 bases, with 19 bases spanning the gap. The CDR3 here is CASSSRGGRPEAFF. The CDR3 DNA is TGTGCCAGTAGCTCAAGGGGAGGTCGGCCAGAAGCTTTCTTT.

CDR3 amino acids: CARGAGGSGNTIYF. The CDR3 nucleotides are TGTGCCAGAGGGGCAGGGGGATCTGGAAACACCATATATTTT. The chain recombines TRBV2 with TRBJ1-3; 7 bases agree with TRBD1. V lost 9 bases to trimming and J lost 1 base; unmatched junction nucleotides: 6. The CDR3 covers 14 residues. Germline CDR1 SNHLY, CDR2 FYNNEI.